Given below is one T cell receptor beta chain in context. No cognate antigen has been identified for it. Qualities for individual bases were not recorded, and no much larger clone is one base off. These data belong to a study of human T cells and chemical hapten exposure (dated by TCRdb to about 2021). Turning to the overall study: Libraries were combined into a pool for sequencing, and differences in TCR yield between samples came mainly from small differences in library volumes within the pool. This study followed changes in the peripheral blood TCR repertoire in vivo during primary and secondary sensitization of alopecia patients to the hapten diphenylcyclopropenone (DPC). Each blood RNA sample was used to sequence both TCR alpha and TCR beta chains. The full study reports these points: After repeated subsampling, the strength of the expansion versus patch-test correlation and the threshold at which it became significant changed. No change with DPC sensitization was found in the number of TCRs above 1 in 1000 frequency, and no evidence of global repertoire structure alterations was found.

CDR1 and CDR2 (SEHNR, FQNEAQ) derive from the germline V gene (reference sequence). V is cut back by 1 base and J by 10 bases, with 8 bases in the junction unmatched. Spanning cysteine to phenylalanine, the CDR3 consists of 15 amino acids. The entry retains the CDR3 DNA only, 45 bases that are in frame from base 1. Total RNA was extracted from unfractionated whole blood that had been collected in Tempus Blood RNA tubes. Five healthy volunteers acted as controls for TCR sequencing and had blood drawn at day 0, 2 weeks and 6 weeks. The protocol used for the library was 5' RACE. Sequenced on an Illumina MiSeq. During library preparation, unique molecular identifiers were attached to individual cDNA molecules so that TCRs could be counted in a quantitative, reproducible way. The paper's data handling went like this. The median number of TCRs per sample was approximately 96,000, ranging from about 20,000 to 750,000. The Decombinator software suite was used to annotate the V, J and CDR3 of the TCR reads. For the PS versus PT1 abundance plots, all samples were subsampled to the same number of TCRs (28,000). TCRs were defined as expanded if absent before sensitization and observed at least eight times at the 2-week time point. The public reads were quality trimmed at Q25 with fastp and then assembled into clones with MiXCR by TCRdb, keeping productive beta chains. Rows with a matching CDR3 protein are joined into one entry that keeps the most common DNA and genes. The V and J calls come from TCRdb's annotation, not from the publication. The sample table holds 95,000 to 120,000 distinct CDR3 sequences, of which roughly a fifth were seen once. The top ten clones comprise about 3% of the sample.

The chain is assembled from TRBV7-9 and TRBJ2-1; 9 nucleotides in the junction match TRBD2. This receptor was obtained from a human donor in good health. CDR3 reads: CASSLVAGGPSEQFF. The DNA sequence is as follows: TGTGCCAGCAGCTTAGTGGCGGGAGGGCCTTCCGAGCAGTTCTTC.